The 18 T cell receptor beta chains reported below all come from one sample, sequenced in a study of blood T cells in healthy people across ages. Primers used in a second PCR of roughly 6 to 12 cycles were a sample-barcoded 5' primer and a J-beta primer mix. TCRdb ran MiXCR on the 5' RACE reads and lists one entry per CDR3 protein. The sample lists about 1.5 million distinct CDR3 sequences; less than 45% were seen once. Sequenced: blood. The receptors originated from a young woman in good health.

This rearrangement joins TRBV29-1 to TRBJ2-5; D is perhaps TRBD1 (6 bases). Trimming pared 6 bases from V and 7 bases from J, leaving 12 bases between. The CDR3 contains 11 residues. The germline V gene encodes CDR1 SQVTM and CDR2 ANQGSEA. In DNA, the CDR3 is TGCAGCGTGACAGGTCTAGCGACCCAGTACTTC. It is translated as CSVTGLATQYF.

This clonotype came up a few times. The V gene is TRBV9, the J gene TRBJ2-1; TRBD2 matches 7 bases. CDR1 and CDR2 from the germline V gene are SGDLS and YYNGEE. The CDR3 is made up of 16 amino acids. Unmatched junction bases numbered 7, after V lost 2 bases and J lost 2 bases. CDR3 amino acids: CASSVPGTTTYNEQFF. In DNA, the CDR3 is TGTGCCAGCAGCGTGCCCGGGACTACTACCTACAATGAGCAGTTCTTC. Drawing the rest from reference TRBV9 and TRBJ2-1, the complete variable domain is DSGVTQTPKHLITATGQRVTLRCSPRSGDLSVYWYQQSLDQGLQFLIQYYNGEERAKGNILERFSAQQFPDLHSELNLSSLELGDSALYFCASSVPGTTTYNEQFFGPGTRLTVL.

The rearrangement links TRBV24-1 to TRBJ2-1; 11 bases are a match to TRBD1. After removal of 4 bases from V and 6 bases from J, the junction contained 7 bases not matched to a gene. The CDR3 extends over 16 amino acids. Germline lookup yields CDR1 KGHDR and CDR2 SFDVKD. The CDR3 nucleotides read TGTGCCACCAGTGACCGGGACAGGGGGGGCTCCAATGAGCAGTTCTTC. Translated, it gives CATSDRDRGGSNEQFF.

This chain links TRBV12-3 or TRBV12-4 with TRBJ2-7; 8 nucleotides agree with TRBD1. V lost 4 bases, J lost 0 bases, and 8 bases stayed unmatched. This CDR3 comprises 16 residues. The CDR3 bases are TGTGCCAGCAGTTCTCCTTGGACAGGGATCTCCTACGAGCAGTACTTC. It specifies CASSSPWTGISYEQYF.

This clonotype was seen only a few times. CDR3 coding DNA: TGTGCCAGCAGCCCAGGGAGTTACTCCTACAATGAGCAGTTCTTC. The encoded protein is CASSPGSYSYNEQFF. The rearrangement links TRBV12-3 or TRBV12-4 to TRBJ2-1; D could derive from TRBD1 or TRBD2 (5 bases each). CDR3 size: 15 residues. V lost 6 bases to trimming and J lost 0 bases, with 12 bases between them.

V gene TRBV15 combines with J gene TRBJ2-1; 7 nucleotides agree with TRBD2. Germline loops: CDR1 LNHNV, CDR2 YYDKDF (reference sequence). The ends lost 3 bases at V and 2 bases at J; junction bases unmatched: 4. The CDR3 has 15 amino acids. The CDR3 region has the DNA TGTGCCACCAGCAGCGTTGCGGGAGCCTACAATGAGCAGTTCTTC. Protein product: CATSSVAGAYNEQFF.

The chain employs TRBV9 and TRBJ2-5; 10 bases line up with TRBD2. Germline V CDR1 and CDR2: SGDLS, YYNGEE. V lost 4 bases to trimming and J lost 2 bases; unmatched junction nucleotides: 14. CDR3 length: 18 residues. The CDR3 nucleotides read TGTGCCAGCAGCCCCCGGGCTAGCGGGGGTCCAAATCAAGAGACCCAGTACTTC. This translates into CASSPRASGGPNQETQYF.

The chain joins TRBV6-7 to TRBJ1-1, with D unclear. TRBV6-7 is labeled an ORF, and its function is uncertain. Trimming removed 0 bases at V and 8 bases at J, with 10 bases between. This CDR3 has 13 residues. CDR3 nucleotides: TGTGCCAGCAGTTACTCGGGCAGCCGGGAAGCTTTCTTT. Amino acids: CASSYSGSREAFF.

V is TRBV29-1 and J is TRBJ2-5, with 10 bases identical to TRBD2. The CDR3 spans 14 residues. Germline V lookup: CDR1 SQVTM, CDR2 ANQGSEA. Losses at the gene ends were 5 bases for V and 0 bases for J; bases not matched to a gene: 3. DNA for the CDR3: TGCAGCGTTCCACTAGCGGGATACCAAGAGACCCAGTACTTC. It yields the protein CSVPLAGYQETQYF.

About this clonotype: A much bigger clone sits one base away, suggesting this may be a read error. This chain uses TRBV4-1 with TRBJ2-5; no clear D. The CDR3 is made up of 11 amino acids. Per the germline V gene, CDR1 is MGHRA and CDR2 is YSYEKL. Trimming left V 0 bases short and J 12 bases short, with 8 bases between. The CDR3 DNA sequence: TGCGCCAGCAGCCAAGATTCCGAGAAGTACTTC. The encoded protein is CASSQDSEKYF.

As regards this clonotype: Mismatch with germline at one junction end may stem from a read error. The genes are TRBV30 and TRBJ2-3; 7 bases agree with TRBD2. The CDR3 sequence is 12 residues long. Germline CDR1 GTSNPN, CDR2 SVGIG (reference sequence). CDR3 coding DNA: TGTGCCGGGAGTGTCGGGGGGGATACGCAGTATTTT. This sequence encodes CAGSVGGDTQYF.

The rearrangement uses TRBV29-1 and TRBJ1-2; D unclear. This CDR3 is built from 12 residues. The germline V gene encodes CDR1 SQVTM and CDR2 ANQGSEA. With 2 bases removed from V and 7 bases from J, the gap between germline ends came to 11 bases. In DNA form, the CDR3 reads TGCAGCGTTGAACTCCGGCCTCGTGGCTACACCTTC. It yields the protein CSVELRPRGYTF. Based on the CDR3 plus reference TRBV29-1 and TRBJ1-2, the full variable domain is SAVISQKPSRDICQRGTSLTIQCQVDSQVTMMFWYRQQPGQSLTLIATANQGSEATYESGFVIDKFPISRPNLTFSTLTVSNMSPEDSSIYLCSVELRPRGYTFGSGTRLTVV.

The V and J genes are TRBV10-3 and TRBJ2-3, with D perhaps matching TRBD1 (6 bases). Trimming removed 6 bases at V and 0 bases at J, with 13 bases between. The length of the CDR3 is 15 residues. CDR1 and CDR2 (germline): ENHRY, SYGVKD. CDR3 sequence reads: CAISAKGDSTDTQYF. The DNA of the CDR3 is TGTGCCATCAGCGCGAAGGGGGACAGCACAGATACGCAGTATTTT.

The chain is built from TRBV30 and TRBJ2-3; D uncertain. V gave up 0 bases and J gave up 6 bases, with 7 bases separating them. This CDR3 has 12 residues. From germline, CDR1 is GTSNPN and CDR2 SVGIG (reference sequence). CDR3 region: CAWSVIFDTQYF. The CDR3 DNA sequence: TGTGCCTGGAGTGTGATATTCGATACGCAGTATTTT.

V gene TRBV28 combines with J gene TRBJ2-3; the match to TRBD1 covers 8 bases. The germline V gene has CDR1 MDHEN and CDR2 SYDVKM. Trimming at V came to 5 bases and at J to 5 bases, leaving 12 bases not matched to a gene. The CDR3 totals 16 residues. DNA of the CDR3: TGTGCCAGCAGTCCACCGACAGGGGAATATGGAGATACGCAGTATTTT. This sequence encodes CASSPPTGEYGDTQYF.

Comments on this clonotype: This clone may be a read error of a much larger clone one base away. This rearrangement joins TRBV9 to TRBJ2-1; D is ambiguous. From germline, CDR1 is SGDLS and CDR2 YYNGEE. The CDR3 has 14 amino acids. CDR3 residues: CASGVVGDRNEQFF. For the CDR3, the DNA is TGTGCCAGCGGCGTAGTTGGGGATAGGAATGAGCAGTTCTTC.

This chain connects TRBV28 to TRBJ1-1; 12 bases match TRBD1. V lost 4 bases and J lost 8; bases outside the gene matches: 8. The CDR3 runs to 15 residues. Germline loops: CDR1 MDHEN, CDR2 SYDVKM. The CDR3: CASSSSTGTGGEAFF. CDR3 nucleotide sequence: TGTGCCAGCAGTTCCTCCACCGGGACAGGGGGCGAAGCTTTCTTT.

This clonotype was detected only a few times. The chain has TRBV28 and TRBJ2-5; D not certain. The CDR3 runs 16 residues. Trimming removed 4 bases at V and 5 bases at J, with 20 bases between. CDR1 is MDHEN, CDR2 SYDVKM, per germline. CDR3 sequence (DNA): TGTGCCAGCAGTTCCAACGGTATTCCCCTGGAGGAGACCCAGTACTTC. Protein: CASSSNGIPLEETQYF.